This T cell receptor (beta chain) was identified during a study of control samples from healthy donors and cancer patients. V dropped 6 bases and J dropped 0 bases, with 17 bases sitting between them. Germline V gene data show CDR1 as MDHEN and CDR2 as SYDVKM. This CDR3 is 17 amino acids long. Profiling relied on immunoSEQ multiplex PCR, and the TCRdb table lists in-frame clones only, not all of them. The profile shows around 130,000 clones, approximately 94% of them singletons. The TCR was taken from a man aged 30-40 years in good health. Sequenced material: blood. This chain connects TRBV28 to TRBJ1-4; D may be TRBD1 (5 bases). In DNA form, the CDR3 reads TGTGCCAGCAGGTCTGGGGGGGACGTGGCAACTAATGAAAAACTGTTTTTT. Residues: CASRSGGDVATNEKLFF.